These T cell receptor beta chains were read from a single sample in a study of CD8+ T cells in alopecia areata. The method was immunoSEQ multiplex PCR; TCRdb's version includes in-frame clones alone and lacks a portion of them. The table lists roughly 100,000 clones, about nine tenths of them singletons. Here the sequenced sample was CD8+ T cells sorted from blood, taken at approximately week 34, from a patient treated with tofacitinib. Source of these receptors: a human donor with alopecia areata. Each CDR3 is given with its conserved first and last residue. The D gene is left open where the match is weak. Expanded clones get a size class; other rows say once, few or many, or leave the size out.

abundance,d_gene,v_gene,j_gene,CDR3aa,CDR3nt
.,TRBD2,TRBV5-4,TRBJ2-5,CASSLGTSGGYQETQYF,TGTGCCAGCAGCTTGGGGACTAGCGGGGGGTACCAAGAGACCCAGTACTTC
.,.,TRBV9,TRBJ2-1,CASSVEAAGSPGNEQFF,TGTGCCAGCAGCGTAGAGGCGGCGGGGAGCCCAGGGAATGAGCAGTTCTTC
.,TRBD2,TRBV13,TRBJ2-7,CASSLGPSGNYEQYF,TGTGCCAGCAGCTTAGGGCCTAGCGGCAACTACGAGCAGTACTTC
.,.,TRBV11-2,TRBJ1-2,CASSLEFQGHGYTF,TGTGCCAGCAGCTTAGAGTTTCAGGGCCACGGCTACACCTTC
.,.,TRBV9,TRBJ2-5,CASSGAGNGLETQYF,TGTGCCAGCAGCGGGGCGGGTAATGGATTGGAGACCCAGTACTTC
.,TRBD2,TRBV9,TRBJ2-5,CASSISGSMYQETQYF,TGTGCCAGCAGCATTAGCGGGAGTATGTACCAAGAGACCCAGTACTTC
once,TRBD1,TRBV29-1,TRBJ2-7,CSVSGGKWYEQYF,TGCAGCGTCTCAGGGGGCAAGTGGTACGAGCAGTACTTC
.,.,TRBV9,TRBJ1-4,CASSVRDGYATNEKLFF,TGTGCCAGCAGCGTACGGGATGGCTACGCAACTAATGAAAAACTGTTTTTT
.,TRBD2,TRBV4-1,TRBJ2-5,CASSQELAGGLWEETQYF,TGCGCCAGCAGCCAAGAACTAGCGGGAGGGCTGTGGGAAGAGACCCAGTACTTC
.,.,TRBV30,TRBJ1-4,CAWSVAEKLFF,TGTGCCTGGAGTGTAGCTGAAAAACTGTTTTTT
.,.,TRBV5-6,TRBJ2-2,CASSFPYVGELFF,TGTGCCAGCAGCTTCCCTTACGTCGGGGAGCTGTTTTTT
.,.,TRBV2,TRBJ2-2,CASSVLAGELFF,TGTGCCAGCAGCGTACTGGCCGGGGAGCTGTTTTTT
few,TRBD2,TRBV4-1,TRBJ2-7,CASSQVVAGGAYEQYF,TGCGCCAGCAGCCAAGTGGTAGCGGGAGGCGCCTACGAGCAGTACTTC
.,TRBD2,TRBV4-2,TRBJ2-1,CASSPLAEFNEQFF,TGTGCCAGCAGCCCACTAGCGGAGTTCAATGAGCAGTTCTTC
.,.,TRBV5-4,TRBJ2-5,CASSPEAAGPLNF,TGTGCCAGCAGCCCCGAGGCCGCCGGCCCTTTGAACTTC
.,.,TRBV6-5,TRBJ2-7,CASSPFGGAGYEQYF,TGTGCCAGCAGTCCCTTTGGAGGGGCGGGATACGAGCAGTACTTC
.,.,TRBV15,TRBJ1-4,CATSALRRGGEKLFF,TGTGCCACCAGCGCCCTTCGAAGGGGTGGTGAAAAACTGTTTTTT
.,.,TRBV13,TRBJ2-2,CASSDERGTGELFF,TGTGCCAGCAGCGACGAACGGGGCACCGGGGAGCTGTTTTTT
.,.,TRBV7-2,TRBJ2-5,CASSPDLGETQYF,TGTGCCAGCAGCCCAGACCTCGGAGAGACCCAGTACTTC
.,.,TRBV5-4,TRBJ2-7,CASSQSGGAYEQYF,TGTGCCAGCAGCCAATCCGGGGGAGCCTACGAGCAGTACTTC
once,.,TRBV9,TRBJ2-7,CASSVDPYEQYF,TGTGCCAGCAGCGTAGACCCGTACGAGCAGTACTTC
.,.,TRBV7-9,TRBJ2-7,CASSFQPYEQYF,TGTGCCAGCAGCTTCCAGCCCTACGAGCAGTACTTC
.,TRBD1,TRBV5-6,TRBJ2-5,CASSPGTGQETQYF,TGTGCCAGCAGCCCTGGGACAGGCCAAGAGACCCAGTACTTC
.,.,TRBV6-1,TRBJ2-3,CASSEWAISSTDTQYF,TGTGCCAGCAGTGAATGGGCTATTTCTAGCACAGATACGCAGTATTTT
.,TRBD1,TRBV15,TRBJ1-2,CATSRDRQGANYGYTF,TGTGCCACCAGCAGAGATCGGCAGGGGGCTAACTATGGCTACACCTTC
.,.,TRBV12-5,TRBJ2-7,CASGPGPYEQYF,TGTGCTAGTGGACCTGGACCCTACGAGCAGTACTTC
.,TRBD1,TRBV13,TRBJ1-4,CASSPRQGLNEKLFF,TGTGCCAGCAGCCCTCGACAGGGCCTCAATGAAAAACTGTTTTTT
.,TRBD2,TRBV7-6,TRBJ2-1,CASSLSGGQAHEQFF,TGTGCCAGCAGCTTAAGCGGGGGGCAAGCACATGAGCAGTTCTTC
.,.,TRBV7-9,TRBJ2-7,CASSFTGEQYF,TGTGCCAGCAGCTTCACGGGAGAGCAGTACTTC
few,.,TRBV9,TRBJ2-7,CASSVDGSYEQYF,TGTGCCAGCAGCGTAGATGGGTCCTACGAGCAGTACTTC
.,TRBD1,TRBV9,TRBJ1-1,CASSATGGPEAFF,TGTGCCAGCAGCGCGACAGGGGGGCCTGAAGCTTTCTTT
.,.,TRBV7-8,TRBJ2-2,CASSLGVPDTGELFF,TGTGCCAGCAGCTTGGGAGTTCCCGACACCGGGGAGCTGTTTTTT
.,TRBD2,TRBV6-5,TRBJ2-1,CASSRLARLNNEQFF,TGTGCCAGCAGTAGACTAGCGAGACTCAACAATGAGCAGTTCTTC
.,.,TRBV5-6,TRBJ2-1,CASSPGGPSDYNEQFF,TGTGCCAGCAGTCCCGGGGGGCCGTCTGACTACAATGAGCAGTTCTTC
once,TRBD2,TRBV19,TRBJ2-1,CASTPQGTAGGPYNEQFF,TGTGCCAGTACCCCGCAGGGGACAGCGGGAGGGCCCTACAATGAGCAGTTCTTC
.,.,TRBV19,TRBJ2-7,CASSPGQPYEQYF,TGTGCCAGTAGTCCAGGACAGCCCTACGAGCAGTACTTC
.,.,TRBV27,TRBJ2-1,CASTGGRYNEQFF,TGTGCCAGCACCGGCGGAAGATACAATGAGCAGTTCTTC
.,.,TRBV9,TRBJ2-7,CASSVTGQPNYEQYF,TGTGCCAGCAGCGTAACCGGACAGCCAAACTACGAGCAGTACTTC
.,TRBD2,TRBV30,TRBJ2-1,CAWSHLLAGPLYNEQFF,TGTGCCTGGAGCCACTTACTAGCGGGGCCTCTTTACAATGAGCAGTTCTTC
.,.,TRBV5-6,TRBJ2-3,CASSLEFRDGGTDTQYF,TGTGCCAGCAGCTTGGAATTTAGGGACGGAGGCACAGATACGCAGTATTTT
.,.,TRBV5-5,TRBJ2-1,CASTSGQSSYNEQFF,TGTGCCAGCACCTCGGGACAAAGCTCCTACAATGAGCAGTTCTTC
once,.,TRBV5-4,TRBJ2-7,CASSHGLSYEQYF,TGTGCCAGCAGCCATGGACTTTCCTACGAGCAGTACTTC